This entry lists 32 T cell receptor beta chains sequenced from one sample in a study of blood T cells in healthy people across ages. With a J-beta primer mix and a sample-barcoded 5' primer, a second PCR ran about 6 to 11 cycles. In TCRdb, the 5' RACE reads were re-called with MiXCR into one record per CDR3 protein. This sample yields some 880,000 distinct CDR3 sequences, of which roughly 40% are seen a single time; over 10% belongs to the top ten. The material sequenced was blood. These TCRs come from a man younger than 35 in good health.

The rearrangement uses TRBV24-1 and TRBJ2-1; 12 positions match TRBD2. J was trimmed by 8 bases and V by 3 bases; bases with no gene match: 4. The CDR3 spans 15 residues. Germline V gene lookup returns CDR1 KGHDR and CDR2 SFDVKD. The CDR3 loop is CATSDRLAGVHEQFF. DNA for the CDR3: TGTGCCACCAGTGATCGACTAGCGGGAGTCCATGAGCAGTTCTTC.

This clonotype was seen more than once but under ten times. The chain couples TRBV12-3 or TRBV12-4 to TRBJ2-4; weak D call: TRBD2 (5 bases). The CDR3 covers 11 residues. The V and J ends lost 6 bases and 13 bases respectively, with 13 bases between them. In DNA, the CDR3 is TGTGCCAGCAGCCGTTCTGGGGAGCAGTACTTC. Encoded protein: CASSRSGEQYF.

There are a few counts of this clonotype. This chain uses TRBV20-1 with TRBJ2-4; 9 bases match TRBD1. Unmatched junction bases numbered 11, after V lost 6 bases and J lost 8 bases. The CDR3 is made up of 14 amino acids. Germline-derived CDR1 and CDR2 are DFQATT and SNEGSKA (reference sequence). CDR3 in amino acids: CSAQPGQGRDIQYF. CDR3 nucleotide sequence: TGCAGTGCCCAGCCGGGACAGGGTCGAGACATTCAGTACTTC.

Only a few counts were recorded for this clonotype. The CDR3 loop reads CASSYTLGRRSGGYTF. The CDR3 DNA reads TGTGCCAGCAGTTACACCCTGGGACGGCGGAGTGGCGGCTACACCTTC. This chain links TRBV6-2 or TRBV6-3 with TRBJ1-2; D is perhaps TRBD1 (5 bases). V lost 2 bases, J lost 8 bases, and 21 bases lay in between. CDR3 length equals 16 residues. Germline V gives CDR1 MNHEY, CDR2 SVGEGT.

This clonotype was counted at least ten times. The chain joins TRBV6-5 to TRBJ2-3; D is unclear. The ends were cut back, 7 bases at V and 5 bases at J, with 19 bases in the middle. The CDR3 length is 15 residues. CDR1 and CDR2 from the germline V gene are MNHEY and SVGAGI. In nucleotides, the CDR3 is TGTGCCAGCACAAGGGTCCCACACACTTTAGATACGCAGTATTTT. Amino acid sequence: CASTRVPHTLDTQYF.

This sequence joins TRBV23-1 and TRBJ2-4; D is ambiguous. The assigned J gene may be wrong: the sequence end matches TRBJ2-7 better. TRBV23-1 is an open reading frame, and its role is uncertain. The length of the CDR3 is 12 residues. As DNA, the CDR3 is TGCGCCAGCACATTGATGGCCTACGAGCAGTACTTC. Protein sequence: CASTLMAYEQYF.

On this clonotype itself: A read error may explain this, as a much larger clone is one base away. The chain combines TRBV4-3 with TRBJ2-5; 8 positions match TRBD1. Germline lookup yields CDR1 LGHNA and CDR2 YSLEER. The CDR3 runs to 15 residues. V shed 0 bases, J shed 9 bases, and the junction held 9 bases outside the gene matches. In nucleotides, the CDR3 is TGCGCCAGCAGCCAAGACTCAGGGGGCATAGGGGCCCAGTACTTC. It is translated as CASSQDSGGIGAQYF.

The V gene is TRBV10-3, the J gene TRBJ1-1; tentative D call: TRBD1 (6 bases). CDR1 is ENHRY and CDR2 is SYGVKD in the germline V gene. Deletions cut 0 bases from V and 4 bases from J, with 9 bases between. This CDR3 is 14 amino acids long. CDR3 DNA: TGTGCCATCAGTGAGTCGAGGGGGGGCACTGAAGCTTTCTTT. Translating it yields CAISESRGGTEAFF.

The sample holds a few counts of this clonotype. The chain carries TRBV5-1 and TRBJ1-1; D perhaps matches TRBD1 (6 bases). This CDR3 is built from 15 residues. The germline V gene has CDR1 SGHRS and CDR2 YFSETQ. The ends were cut back, 2 bases at V and 1 base at J, with 12 bases in the middle. The CDR3 loop is CASSFLQGQNTEAFF. For the CDR3, the DNA is TGCGCCAGCAGCTTCTTGCAGGGGCAGAACACTGAAGCTTTCTTT.

V and J are TRBV27 and TRBJ2-1; 10 bases fit TRBD2. The J call is doubtful: the DNA matches TRBJ2-7 better. CDR1 and CDR2 (germline): MNHEY, SMNVEV (reference sequence). CDR3 size: 17 residues. For the CDR3, the DNA is TGTGCCAGCAGTATCCTAACAGCGGGGGGGGCCTACAATGAGCAGTACTTC. It specifies CASSILTAGGAYNEQYF.

This clonotype was counted many times. The V gene is TRBV4-3, the J gene TRBJ1-2; a possible D gene is TRBD1 (6 bases). The CDR3 has 15 residues. Trimming took 0 bases from V and 4 from J, leaving 12 bases between them. Germline CDR1 reads LGHNA; CDR2 reads YSLEER. The CDR3 DNA sequence: TGCGCCAGCAGCCAAGATTGGAGGGGGGCCTATGGCTACACCTTC. Protein sequence: CASSQDWRGAYGYTF.

The rearrangement joins TRBV7-2 to TRBJ2-3; 7 nucleotides line up with TRBD2. Germline CDR1 SGHTA, CDR2 FQGNSA. Trimming cost V 2 bases and J 6 bases; bases outside gene matches: 11. This CDR3 contains 16 residues. This chain's CDR3 is CASSLIGAGRGDTQYF. The CDR3 coding sequence is TGTGCCAGCAGCTTAATCGGGGCTGGGCGGGGGGATACGCAGTATTTT.

This rearrangement joins TRBV4-2 to TRBJ2-5; D not resolved. This CDR3 is 15 amino acids long. Germline V gene data show CDR1 as LGHNA and CDR2 as YNFKEQ. Between the trimmed V and J ends, which lost 0 bases and 5 bases, there was a span of 13 bases. This CDR3 is CASSQDLVRPETQYF. Written as DNA, the CDR3 is TGTGCCAGCAGCCAAGATCTAGTCCGACCGGAGACCCAGTACTTC.

The J gene is TRBJ2-3, the V gene TRBV27; D is uncertain. The V gene lost 5 bases and the J gene lost 0 bases, with 12 bases spanning the gap. CDR1 MNHEY and CDR2 SMNVEV come from the germline V gene (reference sequence). This CDR3 is 15 amino acids long. The CDR3 nucleotides read TGTGCCAGCAGTCATAAGGACGGTAGCACAGATACGCAGTATTTT. It yields the protein CASSHKDGSTDTQYF.

The rearrangement links TRBV7-3 to TRBJ1-1; a possible D gene is TRBD1 (5 bases). The CDR3 extends over 14 amino acids. Germline values: CDR1 SGHTA, CDR2 FQGTGA. Trimming removed 5 bases at V and 6 bases at J, with 16 bases between. CDR3 nucleotides: TGTGCCAGCAGCCCCAACCCCCAGGGTTCTGAAGCTTTCTTT. Its protein product is CASSPNPQGSEAFF.

V usage is TRBV12-3 or TRBV12-4 and J usage is TRBJ2-6; D gene uncertain. Trimming stripped 0 bases from V and 4 bases from J, with 16 bases between. This CDR3 comprises 18 residues. The CDR3 is CASSLATENSVGANVLTF. The DNA for the CDR3 is TGTGCCAGCAGTTTAGCGACTGAGAACTCTGTCGGGGCCAACGTCCTGACTTTC.

This rearrangement joins TRBV12-3 or TRBV12-4 to TRBJ2-7, with D possibly being TRBD1 (5 bases). The CDR3 loop spans 15 amino acids. V shed 3 bases and J shed 5 bases, with 17 bases lying between them. The CDR3 nucleotides read TGTGCCAGCAGTTTTGGGGCCCAGGGCAGGGACGAGCAGTACTTC. It yields the protein CASSFGAQGRDEQYF.

This clonotype was observed many times. This chain uses TRBV20-1 with TRBJ1-2; maybe TRBD1 (5 bases). This CDR3 has 14 amino acids. Germline V gives CDR1 DFQATT, CDR2 SNEGSKA (reference sequence). The V end lost 5 bases, the J end lost 3 bases, and 16 bases lay between the germline ends. This CDR3 is CSAPGTYDYYGYTF. The CDR3 DNA is TGCAGTGCTCCCGGGACCTATGACTACTATGGCTACACCTTC.

A few counts support this clonotype. The V gene is TRBV7-2, the J gene TRBJ2-1, with a tentative D call TRBD2 (6 bases). V dropped 2 bases and J dropped 2 bases, with 13 bases sitting between them. Germline CDR1 SGHTA, CDR2 FQGNSA. There are 16 residues in the CDR3. CDR3 sequence (DNA): TGTGCCAGCAGCTTATATCACGGAGGGACCTACAATGAGCAGTTCTTC. It translates to CASSLYHGGTYNEQFF.

This clonotype was found once. The chain is built from TRBV28 and TRBJ1-1; a possible D gene is TRBD1 (5 bases). Germline CDR1 MDHEN, CDR2 SYDVKM. The V gene lost 5 bases and the J gene lost 1 base, with 11 bases spanning the gap. The CDR3 contains 14 residues. The CDR3 here is CASSVQVRNTEAFF. The CDR3 coding sequence is TGTGCCAGCAGTGTACAGGTCCGGAACACTGAAGCTTTCTTT.

This rearrangement joins TRBV20-1 to TRBJ2-1, with no clear D. Deletions cut 2 bases from V and 3 bases from J, with 11 bases between. Germline V gene data show CDR1 as DFQATT and CDR2 as SNEGSKA (reference sequence). The CDR3 is made up of 14 amino acids. The CDR3 loop is CSARHIGNYNEQFF. The CDR3 DNA follows: TGCAGTGCTAGACATATAGGTAACTACAATGAGCAGTTCTTC.

The V gene is TRBV6-6, the J gene TRBJ1-2; D gene uncertain. The CDR3 is 12 amino acids. Germline V gives CDR1 MNHNY, CDR2 SVGAGI (reference sequence). Trimming shortened V by 6 bases and J by 3 bases, and 8 bases separated the two germline ends. The CDR3 protein is CASSWIDYGYTF. The CDR3 DNA follows: TGTGCCAGCAGCTGGATTGACTATGGCTACACCTTC.

This clonotype was counted ten times or more. The gene calls are TRBV9 and TRBJ2-2, with unresolved D. V was clipped by 3 bases and J by 0 bases, with 9 bases between them. Germline V gene sequence: CDR1 SGDLS, CDR2 YYNGEE. This CDR3 is built from 15 residues. The CDR3 reads CASSEQPSNTGELFF. CDR3 bases: TGTGCCAGCAGCGAACAGCCTTCGAACACCGGGGAGCTGTTTTTT. Full variable domain (rest looked up from reference TRBV9 and TRBJ2-2): DSGVTQTPKHLITATGQRVTLRCSPRSGDLSVYWYQQSLDQGLQFLIQYYNGEERAKGNILERFSAQQFPDLHSELNLSSLELGDSALYFCASSEQPSNTGELFFGEGSRLTVL.

The V call is TRBV5-1, the J call TRBJ2-5; the D is unclear. Germline values: CDR1 SGHRS, CDR2 YFSETQ. V dropped 10 bases and J dropped 11 bases, with 12 bases sitting between them. The CDR3 runs to 9 residues. The DNA for the CDR3 is TGCGCCCCTGCCTATGAGCAGTACTTC. Translation gives CAPAYEQYF.

This chain connects TRBV12-3 or TRBV12-4 to TRBJ1-1; no firm D call. Between the trimmed V and J ends, which lost 0 bases and 4 bases, there was a span of 9 bases. The CDR3 loop spans 14 amino acids. The CDR3 DNA is TGTGCCAGCAGTTTAGCCGGATGGAGCACTGAAGCTTTCTTT. Residues: CASSLAGWSTEAFF.

There are a few counts of this clonotype. The V call is TRBV6-5, the J call TRBJ2-7; D is undetermined. The CDR3 is 11 residues long. Trimming cost V 10 bases and J 5 bases, with 12 bases left between them. Germline V gene lookup returns CDR1 MNHEY and CDR2 SVGAGI. For the CDR3, the DNA is TGTGCCACCAGCAACGCGGACGAGCAGTACTTC. Residues: CATSNADEQYF.

At least ten counts were recorded for this clonotype. V usage is TRBV2 and J usage is TRBJ2-3, with D perhaps matching TRBD2 (6 bases). CDR3 size: 14 residues. CDR1 and CDR2 (germline): SNHLY, FYNNEI. V was trimmed by 8 bases and J by 0 bases, leaving 12 bases between them. The DNA of the CDR3 is TGTGCCAGCCAGGGCGCGGGAAGCACAGATACGCAGTATTTT. It is translated as CASQGAGSTDTQYF.

A few counts support this clonotype. The chain employs TRBV7-2 and TRBJ2-1; 12 bases agree with TRBD2. V dropped 5 bases and J dropped 0; count of bases not matched to a gene: 8. CDR3 size: 18 residues. Germline assignment: CDR1 SGHTA and CDR2 FQGNSA. The CDR3 region has the DNA TGTGCCAGCAGCACCGCTAGCGGGGGGGTTAGCTCCTACAATGAGCAGTTCTTC. It yields the protein CASSTASGGVSSYNEQFF.

Worth noting for this clonotype: A junction end diverges from the germline sequence, so it may reflect a read error. The chain uses TRBV15 and TRBJ2-3; tentatively, D is TRBD2 (7 bases). CDR1 LNHNV and CDR2 YYDKDF come from the germline V gene (reference sequence). The CDR3 consists of 16 residues. CDR3 sequence reads: CATSPLRGPGTDTQYF. DNA for the CDR3: TGCGCCACCAGCCCACTGCGGGGGCCGGGCACAGATACGCAGTATTTT.

This clonotype came up many times. This sequence joins TRBV4-3 and TRBJ2-1, with 12 bases aligning to TRBD2. The junction had 15 bases not matched to a gene; V was cut back by 10 bases and J by 11 bases. The CDR3 spans 15 residues. Germline values: CDR1 LGHNA, CDR2 YSLEER. CDR3 in amino acids: CATAPSGGVGYKQFF. The CDR3 DNA reads TGCGCCACCGCCCCTAGCGGGGGGGTAGGATATAAGCAGTTCTTC.

Regarding this clonotype: The DNA is omitted, as the CDR3 cannot be located on it reliably, and the CDR3 follows TCRdb's listing. This chain uses TRBV7-2 with TRBJ2-3. Inclusive of both ends, the CDR3 amounts to 15 amino acids. Germline CDR1 is SGHTA and CDR2 is FQGNSA. The CDR3 here is CASGFGSGNTDTQYF.

This chain joins TRBV3-1 and TRBJ2-5; 7 nucleotides agree with TRBD2. V was clipped by 6 bases and J by 3 bases; unmatched bases: 4. Germline assignment: CDR1 LGHDT and CDR2 YNNKEL (reference sequence). This CDR3 spans 13 amino acids. DNA for the CDR3: TGTGCCAGCAGGGGGACTACTAAAGAGACCCAGTACTTC. This sequence encodes CASRGTTKETQYF.